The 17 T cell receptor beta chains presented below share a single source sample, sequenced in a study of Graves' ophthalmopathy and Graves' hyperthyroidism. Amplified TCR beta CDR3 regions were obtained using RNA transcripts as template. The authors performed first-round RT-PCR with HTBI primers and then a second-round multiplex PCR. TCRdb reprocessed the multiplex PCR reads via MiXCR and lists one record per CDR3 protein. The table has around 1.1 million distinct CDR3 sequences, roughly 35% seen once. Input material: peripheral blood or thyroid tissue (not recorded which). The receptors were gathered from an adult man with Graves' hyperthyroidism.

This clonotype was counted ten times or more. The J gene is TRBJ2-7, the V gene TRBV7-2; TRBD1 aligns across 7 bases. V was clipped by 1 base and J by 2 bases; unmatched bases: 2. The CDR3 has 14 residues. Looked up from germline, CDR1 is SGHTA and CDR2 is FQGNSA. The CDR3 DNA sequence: TGTGCCAGCAGCTTAGTGGGACAGACCTACGAGCAGTACTTC. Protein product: CASSLVGQTYEQYF.

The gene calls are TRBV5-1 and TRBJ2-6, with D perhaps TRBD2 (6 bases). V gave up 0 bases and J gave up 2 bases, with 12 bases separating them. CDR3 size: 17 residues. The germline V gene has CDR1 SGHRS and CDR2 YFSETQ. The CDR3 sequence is CASSLATASAGANVLTF. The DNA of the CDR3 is TGCGCCAGCAGCTTGGCCACGGCTAGCGCTGGGGCCAACGTCCTGACTTTC.

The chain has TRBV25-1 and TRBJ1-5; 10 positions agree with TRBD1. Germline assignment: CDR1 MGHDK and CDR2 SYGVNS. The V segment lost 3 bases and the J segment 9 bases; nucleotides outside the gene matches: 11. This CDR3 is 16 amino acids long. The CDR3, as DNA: TGTGCCAGCAGTGACCCGGGACAGGGGCCTGGATGGCCCCAGCATTTT. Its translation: CASSDPGQGPGWPQHF.

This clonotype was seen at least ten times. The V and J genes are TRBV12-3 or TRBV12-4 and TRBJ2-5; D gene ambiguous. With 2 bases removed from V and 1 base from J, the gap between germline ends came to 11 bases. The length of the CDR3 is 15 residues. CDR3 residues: CASSLSVRVQETQYF. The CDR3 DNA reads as TGTGCCAGCAGTTTATCGGTACGGGTCCAAGAGACCCAGTACTTC.

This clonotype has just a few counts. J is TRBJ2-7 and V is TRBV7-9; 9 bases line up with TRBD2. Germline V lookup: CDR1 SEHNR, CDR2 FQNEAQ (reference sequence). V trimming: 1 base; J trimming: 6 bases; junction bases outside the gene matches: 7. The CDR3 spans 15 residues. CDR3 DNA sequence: TGTGCCAGCAGCTTAGGTGGGGGCGGGGGGGCCGAGCAGTACTTC. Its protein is CASSLGGGGGAEQYF.

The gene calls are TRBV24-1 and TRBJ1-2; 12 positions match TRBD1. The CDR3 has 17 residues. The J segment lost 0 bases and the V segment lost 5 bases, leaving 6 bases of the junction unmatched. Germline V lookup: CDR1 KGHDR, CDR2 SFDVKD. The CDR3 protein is CATSAGTGGRANYGYTF. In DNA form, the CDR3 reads TGTGCCACCAGTGCCGGGACAGGGGGCCGAGCTAACTATGGCTACACCTTC.

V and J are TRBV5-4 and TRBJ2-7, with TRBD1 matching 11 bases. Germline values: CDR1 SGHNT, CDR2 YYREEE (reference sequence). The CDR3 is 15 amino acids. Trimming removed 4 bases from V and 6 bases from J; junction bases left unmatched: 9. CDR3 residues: CASSIRTGGIGEQYF. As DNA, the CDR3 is TGTGCCAGCAGCATAAGGACAGGGGGCATCGGCGAGCAGTACTTC.

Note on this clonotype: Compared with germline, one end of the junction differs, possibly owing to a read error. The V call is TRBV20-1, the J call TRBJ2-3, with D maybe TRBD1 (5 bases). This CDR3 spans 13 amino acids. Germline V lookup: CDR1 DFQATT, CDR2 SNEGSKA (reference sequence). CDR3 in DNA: TGCAGTGCTAGGGAGTACAGCAGGGATATGCAGTATTTT. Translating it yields CSAREYSRDMQYF.

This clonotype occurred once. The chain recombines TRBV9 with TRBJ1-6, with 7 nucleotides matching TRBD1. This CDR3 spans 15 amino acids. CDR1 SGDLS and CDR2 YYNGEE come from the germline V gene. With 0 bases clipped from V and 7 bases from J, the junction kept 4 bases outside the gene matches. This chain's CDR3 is CASSVDGTANSPLHF. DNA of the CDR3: TGTGCCAGCAGCGTAGATGGGACAGCCAATTCACCCCTCCACTTT. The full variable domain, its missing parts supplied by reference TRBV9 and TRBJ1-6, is DSGVTQTPKHLITATGQRVTLRCSPRSGDLSVYWYQQSLDQGLQFLIQYYNGEERAKGNILERFSAQQFPDLHSELNLSSLELGDSALYFCASSVDGTANSPLHFGNGTRLTVT.

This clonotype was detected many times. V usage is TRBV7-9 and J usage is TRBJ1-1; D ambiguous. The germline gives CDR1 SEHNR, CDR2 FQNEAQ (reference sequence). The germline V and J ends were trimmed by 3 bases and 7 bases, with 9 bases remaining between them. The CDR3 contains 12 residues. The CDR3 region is CASSFDAIEAFF. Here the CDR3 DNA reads TGTGCCAGCAGCTTCGACGCGATTGAAGCTTTCTTT. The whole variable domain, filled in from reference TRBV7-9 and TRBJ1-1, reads DTGVSQNPRHKITKRGQNVTFRCDPISEHNRLYWYRQTLGQGPEFLTYFQNEAQLEKSRLLSDRFSAERPKGSFSTLEIQRTEQGDSAMYLCASSFDAIEAFFGQGTRLTVV.

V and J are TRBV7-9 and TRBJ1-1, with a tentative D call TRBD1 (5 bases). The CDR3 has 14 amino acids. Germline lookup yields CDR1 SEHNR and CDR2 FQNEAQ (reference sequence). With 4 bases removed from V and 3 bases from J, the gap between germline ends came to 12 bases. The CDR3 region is CASSSIGGDTEAFF. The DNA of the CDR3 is TGTGCCAGCAGCTCCATCGGGGGGGACACTGAAGCTTTCTTT.

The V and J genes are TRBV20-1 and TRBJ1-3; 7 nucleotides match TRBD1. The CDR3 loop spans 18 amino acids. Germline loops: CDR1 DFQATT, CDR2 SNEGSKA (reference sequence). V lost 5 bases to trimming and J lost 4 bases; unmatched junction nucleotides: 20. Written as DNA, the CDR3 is TGCAGTGCTTTGGACCGGGACAGACTATCGAAGTACGGAAACACCATATATTTT. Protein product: CSALDRDRLSKYGNTIYF.

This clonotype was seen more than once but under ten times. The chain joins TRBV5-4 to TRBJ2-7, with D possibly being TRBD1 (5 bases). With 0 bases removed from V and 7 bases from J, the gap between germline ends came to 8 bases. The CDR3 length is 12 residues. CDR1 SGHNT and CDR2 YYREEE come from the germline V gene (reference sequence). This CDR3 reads CASSLEGLEQYF. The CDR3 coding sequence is TGTGCCAGCAGCTTGGAGGGGTTGGAGCAGTACTTC.

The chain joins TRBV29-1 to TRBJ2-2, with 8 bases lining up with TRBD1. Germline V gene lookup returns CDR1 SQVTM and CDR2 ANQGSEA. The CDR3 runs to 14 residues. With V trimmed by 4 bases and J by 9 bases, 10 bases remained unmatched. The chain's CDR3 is CSVGTGMILRELFF. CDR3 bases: TGCAGCGTTGGGACAGGGATGATTCTACGGGAGCTGTTTTTT.

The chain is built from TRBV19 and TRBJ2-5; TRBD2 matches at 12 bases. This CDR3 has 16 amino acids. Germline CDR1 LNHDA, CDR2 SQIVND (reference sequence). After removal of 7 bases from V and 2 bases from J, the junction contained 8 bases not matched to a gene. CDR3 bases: TGTGCCAGTAAATCGCAAGGACTAGCGGGGCAAGAGACCCAGTACTTC. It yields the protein CASKSQGLAGQETQYF.

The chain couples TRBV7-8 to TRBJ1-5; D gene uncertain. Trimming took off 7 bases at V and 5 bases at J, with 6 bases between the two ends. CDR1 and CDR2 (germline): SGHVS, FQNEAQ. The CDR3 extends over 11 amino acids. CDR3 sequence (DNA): TGTGCCAGCAATCAGGATCAGCCCCAGCATTTT. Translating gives CASNQDQPQHF. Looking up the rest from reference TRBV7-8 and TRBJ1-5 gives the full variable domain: GAGVSQSPRYKVAKRGQDVALRCDPISGHVSLFWYQQALGQGPEFLTYFQNEAQLDKSGLPSDRFFAERPEGSVSTLKIQRTQQEDSAVYLCASNQDQPQHFGDGTRLSIL.

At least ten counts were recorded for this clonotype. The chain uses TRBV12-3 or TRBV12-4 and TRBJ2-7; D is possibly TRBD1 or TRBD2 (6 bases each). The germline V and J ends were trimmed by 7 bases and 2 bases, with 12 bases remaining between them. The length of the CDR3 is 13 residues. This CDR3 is CASTPGGAYEQYF. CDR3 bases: TGTGCCAGCACGCCCGGGGGCGCCTACGAGCAGTACTTC.